These 5 T cell receptor beta chains share one sample of origin, sequenced in a study of vaccination and CD4 T cells after COVID-19. Sample time point: late sampling 161 to 241 days after vaccination in three convalescent patients. The treatment here: approximately 10-day PBMC culture with coronavirus spike peptide pools or control peptides (ViraFEST assay). Cultured CD4+ T cells had their DNA profiled by the Oncomine TCR Beta short-read assay. MiXCR, applied by TCRdb to the PCR reads, yields one record per CDR3 protein. The profile shows more than 15,000 distinct CDR3 sequences, more than 45% of them singletons. Their target antigens are unknown. The sequencing used CD4+ T cells from blood, cultured in vitro, collected about 7 months after SARS-CoV-2 vaccination. These receptors were taken from a human donor who had recovered from COVID-19.

This clonotype was counted a few times. The CDR3 loop is CASRIRTILGGYTF. The CDR3 nucleotides read TGTGCCAGCAGGATCCGGACTATCCTCGGCGGCTACACCTTC. This chain connects TRBV6-1 to TRBJ1-2; no clear D gene. Germline CDR1 reads MNHNS; CDR2 reads SASEGT. The CDR3 runs to 14 residues. Between the trimmed V and J ends, which lost 6 bases and 8 bases, there was a span of 19 bases.

This clonotype was recorded a few times. This chain links TRBV5-6 with TRBJ1-2; D gene uncertain. The CDR3 length is 15 residues. Germline CDR1 SGHDT, CDR2 YYEEEE. Trimming left V 4 bases short and J 2 bases short, with 15 bases between. CDR3 coding DNA: TGTGCCAGCAGCCACGGACCTACAGAGAACTATGGCTACACCTTC. It specifies CASSHGPTENYGYTF.

The CDR3 bases are TGTGCCAGCAGCTTAGTTCCAGGGATCTATGGCTACACCTTC. Amino acid sequence: CASSLVPGIYGYTF. The chain uses TRBV7-2 and TRBJ1-2; weak D call: TRBD1 (5 bases). The V end was cut by 1 base, the J end by 4 bases, with 10 bases between. The CDR3 loop spans 14 amino acids. Germline lookup yields CDR1 SGHTA and CDR2 FQGNSA.

The chain is built from TRBV7-9 and TRBJ2-5; D is unclear. CDR1 and CDR2 from the germline V gene are SEHNR and FQNEAQ (reference sequence). The V gene lost 5 bases and the J gene lost 0 bases, with 10 bases spanning the gap. CDR3 length: 14 residues. The CDR3 reads CASSPDPYQETQYF. The CDR3 bases are TGTGCCAGCAGCCCGGACCCGTACCAAGAGACCCAGTACTTC.

The chain links TRBV6-1 to TRBJ1-5; D might be TRBD1 (6 bases). Per the germline V gene, CDR1 is MNHNS and CDR2 is SASEGT. The CDR3 runs to 19 residues. The V end lost 2 bases, the J end lost 0 bases, and 20 bases lay between the germline ends. This CDR3 reads CASSERVWTAGYSNQPQHF. The CDR3 DNA sequence: TGTGCCAGCAGTGAACGGGTGTGGACAGCGGGCTATAGCAATCAGCCCCAGCATTTT.